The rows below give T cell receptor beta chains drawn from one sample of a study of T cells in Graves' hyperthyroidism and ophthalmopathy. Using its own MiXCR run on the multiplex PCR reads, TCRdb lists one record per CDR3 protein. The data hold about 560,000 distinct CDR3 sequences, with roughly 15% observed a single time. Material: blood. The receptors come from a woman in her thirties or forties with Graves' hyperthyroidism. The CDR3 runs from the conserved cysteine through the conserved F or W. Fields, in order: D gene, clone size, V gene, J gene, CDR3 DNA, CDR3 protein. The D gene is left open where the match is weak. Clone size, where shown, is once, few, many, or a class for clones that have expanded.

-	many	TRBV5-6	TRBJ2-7	TGTGCCAGCAGCTTGATGCGGTACGAGCAGTACTTC	CASSLMRYEQYF
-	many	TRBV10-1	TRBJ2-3	TGCGCCAGCAGTGAGGCGATGGGACTTATCACAGATACGCAGTATTTT	CASSEAMGLITDTQYF
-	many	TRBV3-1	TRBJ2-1	TGTGCCAGCAGCCAAGAGAGCTGGCATGAGCAGTTCTTC	CASSQESWHEQFF
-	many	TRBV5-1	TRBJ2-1	TGCGCCAGCAGCTTGGATGCGGCAGAGTACTACAATGAGCAGTTCTTC	CASSLDAAEYYNEQFF
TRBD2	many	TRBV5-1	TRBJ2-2	TGCGCCAGCAGCTTGGTGGTAGCGGGAGTCACCGGGGAGCTGTTTTTT	CASSLVVAGVTGELFF
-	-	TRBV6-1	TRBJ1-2	TGTGCCAGCAGTGAAACCTTGGTCAGCAGAGCTAACTATGGCTACACCTTC	CASSETLVSRANYGYTF
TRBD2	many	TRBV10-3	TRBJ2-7	TGTGCCATCAGTGTGGGGACTAGCGGCTACGAGCAGTACTTC	CAISVGTSGYEQYF
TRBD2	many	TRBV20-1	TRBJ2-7	TGCAGTGCGGGGGCTAGCGGGAGGAACGAGCAGTACTTC	CSAGASGRNEQYF
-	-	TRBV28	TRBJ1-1	TGTGCCAGCAGTTTTAAGGGGGACACTGAAGCTTTCTTT	CASSFKGDTEAFF
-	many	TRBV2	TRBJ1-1	TGTGCCAGCAGATGGGGATTGAACACTGAAGCTTTCTTT	CASRWGLNTEAFF
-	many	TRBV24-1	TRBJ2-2	TGTGCCACCAGTGGAACAAACGGGGAGCTGTTTTTT	CATSGTNGELFF
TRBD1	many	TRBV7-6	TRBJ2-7	TGTGCCAGCAGCTACGGACAGGACTACGAGCAGTACTTC	CASSYGQDYEQYF
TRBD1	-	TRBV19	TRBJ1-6	TGTGCCAGTAGTTCCCCCGGACAGGGGGCAAGGAATTCACCCCTCCACTTT	CASSSPGQGARNSPLHF
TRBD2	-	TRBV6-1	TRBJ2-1	TGTGCCAGCACAGCGTTAGGACTAGCGGTCCCGGGGGAGCAGTTCTTC	CASTALGLAVPGEQFF
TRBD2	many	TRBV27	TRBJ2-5	TGTGCCAGCAGTTTGAGCCTAGCGGGAGCCGGAGAGACCCAGTACTTC	CASSLSLAGAGETQYF
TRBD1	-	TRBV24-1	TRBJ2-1	TGTGCCACCAGTGACCAACCGGGACAGGGAGGGGGTTATGAGCAGTTCTTC	CATSDQPGQGGGYEQFF
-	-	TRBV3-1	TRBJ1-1	TGTGCCAGCAGCTTGGGGGCAACGGGTAGGACTGAAGCTTTCTTT	CASSLGATGRTEAFF
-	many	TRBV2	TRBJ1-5	TGTGCCAGCACCGGCGGCCGGGTCAGGGATCAGCCCCAGCATTTT	CASTGGRVRDQPQHF
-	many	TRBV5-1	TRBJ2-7	TGCGCCAGCAGCTTGTGGGCCTCCGAGGGGGAGCAGTACTTC	CASSLWASEGEQYF
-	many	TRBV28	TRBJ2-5	TGTGCCAGCAGTTTAGCGGGAACGTTGGTAGGGATCGAGACCCAGTACTTC	CASSLAGTLVGIETQYF
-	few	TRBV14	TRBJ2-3	TGTGCCAGCAGGGAACTTGATACGCAGTATTTT	CASRELDTQYF
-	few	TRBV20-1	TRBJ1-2	TGCAGTGCCTCGGGGAGACAACTAAACTATGGCTACACCTTC	CSASGRQLNYGYTF
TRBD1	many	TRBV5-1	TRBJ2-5	TGCGCCAGCAGCTTACACCCAGGGGGCGAGGAGACCCAGTACTTC	CASSLHPGGEETQYF
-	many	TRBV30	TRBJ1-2	TGTGCCTGGAGTTTCTCATTAAGTCGCCGCGGAGGTGGCTACACCTTC	CAWSFSLSRRGGGYTF
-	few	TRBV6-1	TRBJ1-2	TGTGCCAGCGGGCCCCCTCTTCAGGGTAGAGGGGGGGGCTACACCTTC	CASGPPLQGRGGGYTF
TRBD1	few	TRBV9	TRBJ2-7	TGTGCCAGCAGCGTAAGGGGACAGGGACCCTACGAGCAGTACTTC	CASSVRGQGPYEQYF
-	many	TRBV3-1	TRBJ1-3	TGTGCCAGCAGCCAACTTAAGACAGTTGCCTCTGGAAACACCATATATTTT	CASSQLKTVASGNTIYF
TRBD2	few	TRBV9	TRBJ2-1	TGTGCCAGCAGCGTAGATCTAGCGGGAGCCAATGAGCAGTTCTTC	CASSVDLAGANEQFF
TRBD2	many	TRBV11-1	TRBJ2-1	TGTGCCAGCAGGACGGCGGGAGGTGGGAATGAGCAGTTCTTC	CASRTAGGGNEQFF
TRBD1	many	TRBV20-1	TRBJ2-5	TGCAGTGCCCGGGGACAGGGCTTTGGGGGCCAAGAGACCCAGTACTTC	CSARGQGFGGQETQYF
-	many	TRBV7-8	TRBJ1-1	TGTGCCAGCAGTCTCTCGGGATTCATGAACACTGAAGCTTTCTTT	CASSLSGFMNTEAFF
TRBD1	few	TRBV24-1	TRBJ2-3	TGTGCCACCAGTGGATTAGGGACAGGAAGAGATACGCAGTATTTT	CATSGLGTGRDTQYF
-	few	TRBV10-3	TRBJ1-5	TGTGCCATCAGTGACCCGGGACAGCCCCAGCATTTT	CAISDPGQPQHF
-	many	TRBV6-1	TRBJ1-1	TGTGCCAGCAGTGGAAAAGTGCTGGGGACTGAAGCTTTCTTT	CASSGKVLGTEAFF
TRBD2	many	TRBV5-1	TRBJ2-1	TGCGCCAGCACCATTGGCCTAGCGGGGAGCTCCTACAATGAGCAGTTCTTC	CASTIGLAGSSYNEQFF
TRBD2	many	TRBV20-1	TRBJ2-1	TGCAGTGCTCCCCCGGGACTAGCGGGAGATGGGCAGTTCTTC	CSAPPGLAGDGQFF
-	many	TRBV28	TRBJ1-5	TGTGCCAGCACCCAAGGGGGGCGCGGCAATCAGCCCCAGCATTTT	CASTQGGRGNQPQHF
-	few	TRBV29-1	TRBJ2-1	TGCAGCGTTGTCCCCAGCGGGAATGAGCAGTTCTTC	CSVVPSGNEQFF
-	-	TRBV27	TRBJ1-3	TGTGCCAGCAGTTTGAGGGGGAAAGCTGGAAACACCATATATTTT	CASSLRGKAGNTIYF
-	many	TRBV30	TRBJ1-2	TGTGCCTGTCCAGCGTTCTATGGCTACACCTTC	CACPAFYGYTF
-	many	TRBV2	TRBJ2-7	TGTGCCAGCAGGGGGACAAAGGGAGGCTACGAGCAGTACTTC	CASRGTKGGYEQYF
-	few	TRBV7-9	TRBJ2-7	TGTGCCACCACAGGGTGGCCTACCTACGAGCAGTACTTC	CATTGWPTYEQYF
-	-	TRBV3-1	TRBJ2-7	TGTGCCAGCAGCCATCTAGGCGAGCAGTACTTC	CASSHLGEQYF
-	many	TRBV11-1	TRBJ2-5	TGTGCCAGCAGTCCAGGGGGTAGCGGGAAGACTCTGGAGACCCAGTACTTC	CASSPGGSGKTLETQYF
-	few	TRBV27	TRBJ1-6	TGTGCCAGCAGTTTTCTGGTACCCTATAATTCACCCCTCCACTTT	CASSFLVPYNSPLHF
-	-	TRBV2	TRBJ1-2	TGTGCCAGCAGTGAAAGTCGGAACTATGGCTACACCTTC	CASSESRNYGYTF
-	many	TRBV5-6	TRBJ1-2	TGTGCCAGCAGCTTGAACAGGGCGGTCTATGGCTACACCTTC	CASSLNRAVYGYTF
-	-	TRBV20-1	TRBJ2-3	TGCAGTGCTTGCGGCCCAGATACGCAGTATTTT	CSACGPDTQYF
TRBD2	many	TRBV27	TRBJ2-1	TGTGCCAGCAGCGCCCTAGCGGGAGTTATCAGTGAGCAGTTCTTC	CASSALAGVISEQFF
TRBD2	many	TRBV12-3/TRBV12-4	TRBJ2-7	TGTGCCAGCAGTTTGGCTAGCGGGTTATTCGAGCAGTACTTC	CASSLASGLFEQYF
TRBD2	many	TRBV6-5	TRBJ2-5	TGTGCCAGCAGTTACTCGGGACTAGCGGGAGATGAGACCCAGTACTTC	CASSYSGLAGDETQYF
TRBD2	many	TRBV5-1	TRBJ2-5	TGCGCCAGCAGCCAAGAACAGCGGGAAGAGGGAAAGACCCAGTACTTC	CASSQEQREEGKTQYF